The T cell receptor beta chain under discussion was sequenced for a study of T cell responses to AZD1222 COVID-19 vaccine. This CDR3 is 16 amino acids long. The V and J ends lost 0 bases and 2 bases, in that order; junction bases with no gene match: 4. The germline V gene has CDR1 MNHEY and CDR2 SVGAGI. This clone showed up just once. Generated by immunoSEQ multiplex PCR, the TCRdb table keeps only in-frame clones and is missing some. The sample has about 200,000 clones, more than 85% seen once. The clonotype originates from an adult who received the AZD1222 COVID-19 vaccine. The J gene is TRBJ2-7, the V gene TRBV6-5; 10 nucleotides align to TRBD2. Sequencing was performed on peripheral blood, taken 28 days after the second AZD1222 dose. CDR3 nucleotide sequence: TGTGCCAGCAGTTACTCGCCGGGACTAGCGACCTACGAGCAGTACTTC. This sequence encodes CASSYSPGLATYEQYF.